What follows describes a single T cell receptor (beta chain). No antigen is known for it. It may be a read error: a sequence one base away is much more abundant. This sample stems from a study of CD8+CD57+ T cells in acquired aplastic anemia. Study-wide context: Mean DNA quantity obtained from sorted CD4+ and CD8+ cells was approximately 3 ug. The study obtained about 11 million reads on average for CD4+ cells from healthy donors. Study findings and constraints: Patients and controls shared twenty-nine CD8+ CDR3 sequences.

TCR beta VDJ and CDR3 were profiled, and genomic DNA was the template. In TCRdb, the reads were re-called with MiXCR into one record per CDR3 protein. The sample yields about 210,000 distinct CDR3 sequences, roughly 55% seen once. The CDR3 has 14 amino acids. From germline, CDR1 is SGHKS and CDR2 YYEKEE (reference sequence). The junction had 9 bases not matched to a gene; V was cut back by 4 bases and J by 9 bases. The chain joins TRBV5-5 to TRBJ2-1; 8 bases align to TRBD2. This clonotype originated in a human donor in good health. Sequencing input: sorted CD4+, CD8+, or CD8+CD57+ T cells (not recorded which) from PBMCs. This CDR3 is CASSPGLVGSEQFF. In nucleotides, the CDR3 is TGTGCCAGCAGCCCGGGACTAGTGGGAAGTGAGCAGTTCTTC. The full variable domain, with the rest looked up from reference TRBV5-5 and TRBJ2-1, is DAGVTQSPTHLIKTRGQQVTLRCSPISGHKSVSWYQQVLGQGPQFIFQYYEKEERGRGNFPDRFSARQFPNYSSELNVNALLLGDSALYLCASSPGLVGSEQFFGPGTRLTVL.